Following are 20 T cell receptor beta chains from one sample sequenced in a study of shared clonotypes between healthy human individuals. The data were produced by immunoSEQ multiplex PCR, yet TCRdb's version contains in-frame clones alone and is incomplete. The table has millions of clones, 95% seen once. Sequences were obtained from naive CD4+ T cells sorted from blood. Subset noted: CD45RA+ positively selected. The receptors stem from a young man in good health.

The chain carries TRBV9 and TRBJ2-7; 7 positions match TRBD2. The CDR3 spans 15 residues. CDR1 and CDR2 (germline): SGDLS, YYNGEE. V lost 4 bases, J lost 0 bases, and 7 bases stayed unmatched. CDR3 sequence reads: CASSPQAGSSYEQYF. CDR3 nucleotides: TGTGCCAGCAGCCCGCAAGCGGGGAGCTCCTACGAGCAGTACTTC.

V and J are TRBV10-3 and TRBJ2-7; 8 positions agree with TRBD2. Germline CDR1 and CDR2: ENHRY and SYGVKD. This CDR3 is 14 amino acids long. V lost 5 bases and J lost 4; bases outside the gene matches: 7. Here the CDR3 DNA reads TGTGCCATCAGTCAGGTCACTAGCGGATACGAGCAGTACTTC. It is translated as CAISQVTSGYEQYF.

V gene TRBV7-9 combines with J gene TRBJ1-1, with 7 bases fitting TRBD1. The J segment lost 11 bases and the V segment lost 4 bases, leaving 22 bases of the junction unmatched. The CDR3 contains 17 residues. The germline V gene has CDR1 SEHNR and CDR2 FQNEAQ (reference sequence). The CDR3 nucleotides are TGTGCCAGCAGCTCGGTATTCCTTTCTGGACAGGCAACCTGGGCTTTCTTT. As protein: CASSSVFLSGQATWAFF.

V and J are TRBV2 and TRBJ1-2, with D perhaps TRBD1 (5 bases). Trimming removed 2 bases at V and 6 bases at J, with 13 bases between. CDR1 and CDR2 from the germline V gene are SNHLY and FYNNEI. This CDR3 has 14 amino acids. The CDR3 bases are TGTGCCAGCAGTGAAAGGAGTCGACAGAATGGCTACACCTTC. This codes for CASSERSRQNGYTF.

The chain joins TRBV5-6 to TRBJ2-3; D is ambiguous. The length of the CDR3 is 14 residues. Germline assignment: CDR1 SGHDT and CDR2 YYEEEE. V lost 4 bases, J lost 2 bases, and 11 bases lay in between. CDR3: CASSQLGPTDTQYF. The CDR3 DNA reads as TGTGCCAGCAGCCAACTTGGTCCCACAGATACGCAGTATTTT.

Written as DNA, the CDR3 is TGTGCCAGCACCCTCCTGGGAGCGGGAGCTCAAGAGACCCAGTACTTC. It encodes CASTLLGAGAQETQYF. The chain joins TRBV7-9 to TRBJ2-5, with 8 positions matching TRBD2. Trimming at V came to 7 bases and at J to 2 bases, leaving 12 bases not matched to a gene. Germline values: CDR1 SEHNR, CDR2 FQNEAQ (reference sequence). The CDR3 loop spans 16 amino acids.

The chain recombines TRBV5-4 with TRBJ2-2; 7 bases line up with TRBD2. CDR1 is SGHNT, CDR2 YYREEE, per germline (reference sequence). The CDR3 covers 15 residues. V trimming: 0 bases; J trimming: 5 bases; junction bases outside the gene matches: 4. In DNA, the CDR3 is TGTGCCAGCAGCTTGGTGGCGGGAGAAACCGGGGAGCTGTTTTTT. Protein sequence: CASSLVAGETGELFF.

The rearrangement joins TRBV2 to TRBJ1-6; perhaps TRBD1 as D (5 bases). The V end was cut by 6 bases, the J end by 6 bases, with 9 bases between. Germline CDR1 SNHLY, CDR2 FYNNEI. The CDR3 totals 13 residues. Written as DNA, the CDR3 is TGTGCCAGCAGGGGGGGGTCTAATTCACCCCTCCACTTT. Protein product: CASRGGSNSPLHF.

This chain uses TRBV4-3 with TRBJ2-7, with D hard to call. This CDR3 spans 14 amino acids. Germline loops: CDR1 LGHNA, CDR2 YSLEER. The V end was cut by 0 bases, the J end by 0 bases, with 6 bases between. The CDR3 spells CASSQDAPSYEQYF. CDR3 nucleotides: TGCGCCAGCAGCCAAGATGCCCCCTCCTACGAGCAGTACTTC.

The J gene is TRBJ1-1, the V gene TRBV11-2; D unresolved. CDR1 and CDR2 (germline): SGHAT, FQNNGV. There are 11 residues in the CDR3. Trimming took off 8 bases at V and 7 bases at J, with 11 bases between the two ends. DNA of the CDR3: TGTGCCAGCTCGATGTACGTTGAAGCTTTCTTT. Its translation: CASSMYVEAFF.

This clone was picked up many times. The chain links TRBV19 to TRBJ1-1; D gene unclear. V was trimmed by 5 bases and J by 1 base, leaving 8 bases between them. Germline V CDR1 and CDR2: LNHDA, SQIVND (reference sequence). This CDR3 comprises 13 residues. The CDR3 spells CASSHNRNTEAFF. Written as DNA, the CDR3 is TGTGCCAGTAGTCACAATCGGAACACTGAAGCTTTCTTT.

The V call is TRBV5-1, the J call TRBJ2-3; the match to TRBD2 covers 10 bases. CDR1 is SGHRS, CDR2 YFSETQ, per germline. The CDR3 is 16 amino acids. V gave up 3 bases and J gave up 1 base; unmatched junction bases: 5. CDR3 bases: TGCGCCAGCAGCTCAATAGCGGGGGGACGCACAGATACGCAGTATTTT. The encoded protein is CASSSIAGGRTDTQYF.

As to this clone: The same CDR3 arises from other DNA sequences in this sample as well. The chain recombines TRBV28 with TRBJ2-7; the D gene is possibly TRBD2 (6 bases). The CDR3 loop spans 13 amino acids. Trimming cost V 3 bases and J 4 bases, with 10 bases left between them. Per the germline V gene, CDR1 is MDHEN and CDR2 is SYDVKM. In DNA, the CDR3 is TGTGCCAGCAGTTTGGGGACTGTGTACGAGCAGTACTTC. Its protein product is CASSLGTVYEQYF.

The V and J genes are TRBV7-9 and TRBJ2-3; tentative D call: TRBD2 (6 bases). CDR1 is SEHNR, CDR2 FQNEAQ, per germline (reference sequence). V was cut by 2 bases and J by 5 bases, with 14 bases left in between. The CDR3 totals 15 residues. The CDR3 coding sequence is TGTGCCAGCAGCTTACTAGCGCAATGGGAAGATACGCAGTATTTT. Protein sequence: CASSLLAQWEDTQYF. Drawing the rest from reference TRBV7-9 and TRBJ2-3, the complete variable domain is DTGVSQNPRHKITKRGQNVTFRCDPISEHNRLYWYRQTLGQGPEFLTYFQNEAQLEKSRLLSDRFSAERPKGSFSTLEIQRTEQGDSAMYLCASSLLAQWEDTQYFGPGTRLTVL.

This sequence joins TRBV7-3 and TRBJ2-3, with D hard to call. Trimming stripped 1 base from V and 6 bases from J, with 8 bases between. Germline CDR1 reads SGHTA; CDR2 reads FQGTGA. The CDR3 loop spans 13 amino acids. The CDR3 loop reads CASSLNLLDTQYF. The CDR3 DNA reads as TGTGCCAGCAGCTTAAATTTATTGGATACGCAGTATTTT.

This clone was counted a single time. The chain joins TRBV11-3 to TRBJ2-1; 8 bases are a match to TRBD1. V dropped 4 bases and J dropped 7; count of bases not matched to a gene: 6. The V gene's germline CDR1 is SGHNT and CDR2 YENEEA. The CDR3 covers 14 residues. CDR3 protein: CASSYPGQANEQFF. CDR3 nucleotide sequence: TGTGCCAGCAGCTACCCGGGACAGGCAAATGAGCAGTTCTTC.

This sequence joins TRBV5-1 and TRBJ2-3; D might be TRBD2 (5 bases). The CDR3 sequence is 15 residues long. V lost 1 base to trimming and J lost 3 bases, with 12 bases between them. Germline CDR1 reads SGHRS; CDR2 reads YFSETQ. CDR3 bases: TGCGCCAGCAGCTTGTTTAGCGAGAAGACAGATACGCAGTATTTT. Protein: CASSLFSEKTDTQYF. Together with reference TRBV5-1 and TRBJ2-3, the CDR3 gives the full variable domain: KAGVTQTPRYLIKTRGQQVTLSCSPISGHRSVSWYQQTPGQGLQFLFEYFSETQRNKGNFPGRFSGRQFSNSRSEMNVSTLELGDSALYLCASSLFSEKTDTQYFGPGTRLTVL.

This chain uses TRBV28 with TRBJ2-3; possibly TRBD1 or TRBD2 for D (5 bases each). Trimming shortened V by 2 bases and J by 4 bases, and 16 bases separated the two germline ends. Germline V CDR1 and CDR2: MDHEN, SYDVKM. The CDR3 consists of 16 residues. The CDR3 spells CASSLPGRPISDTQYF. The CDR3 coding sequence is TGTGCCAGCAGTTTACCGGGACGGCCTATATCAGATACGCAGTATTTT.

This chain joins TRBV11-2 and TRBJ2-1, with 11 bases aligning to TRBD2. V dropped 6 bases and J dropped 4; count of bases not matched to a gene: 5. This CDR3 comprises 15 residues. Germline CDR1 reads SGHAT; CDR2 reads FQNNGV. The CDR3 region is CASRPGLAGYNEQFF. CDR3 in DNA: TGTGCCAGCAGGCCCGGACTAGCGGGTTACAATGAGCAGTTCTTC.

The rearrangement uses TRBV5-6 and TRBJ2-5; TRBD2 agrees at 10 bases. The CDR3 runs to 17 residues. CDR1 is SGHDT, CDR2 YYEEEE, per germline. With V trimmed by 3 bases and J by 5 bases, 13 bases remained unmatched. In DNA, the CDR3 is TGTGCCAGCAGCTACAGGCGGAGCGGGAGGGCCGAGGAGACCCAGTACTTC. This codes for CASSYRRSGRAEETQYF.